The 8 T cell receptor beta chains presented below share a single source sample, sequenced in a study of graft-versus-host responses after intestinal transplantation. TCRdb's copy holds only in-frame clones and misses some; the assay was immunoSEQ multiplex PCR. The profile shows approximately 16,000 clones, roughly 82% of them singletons. Tissue processing of the graft released intraepithelial and lamina propria lymphocytes from it. The starting material was ileum tissue, obtained 17 days after transplant. These receptors came from a human patient who received an intestinal transplant, so some T cells may come from the graft donor.

As DNA, the CDR3 is TGCGCCAGCAGCGGCCCGTTGTGGGGCAGCAATTCACCCCTCCACTTT. The encoded protein is CASSGPLWGSNSPLHF. This chain uses TRBV4-3 with TRBJ1-6; maybe TRBD1 (5 bases). The CDR3 runs to 16 residues. Trimming left V 5 bases short and J 7 bases short, with 18 bases between. Per germline, CDR1 LGHNA and CDR2 YSLEER.

J is TRBJ2-5 and V is TRBV11-1; no definite D call. CDR3 size: 13 residues. Germline CDR1 is SGHAT and CDR2 is FQDESV (reference sequence). V was trimmed by 1 base and J by 1 base, leaving 4 bases between them. The CDR3 region has the DNA TGTGCCAGCAGCTTAGGGGTCCAAGAGACCCAGTACTTC. It specifies CASSLGVQETQYF.

The table lists this clone with a few counts. The chain carries TRBV29-1 and TRBJ1-3, with D possibly being TRBD1 (5 bases). CDR1 and CDR2 (germline): SQVTM, ANQGSEA. There are 14 residues in the CDR3. V shed 6 bases and J shed 3 bases, with 15 bases lying between them. CDR3: CSVGGGSGGNTIYF. The CDR3, as DNA: TGCAGCGTCGGCGGGGGTAGTGGTGGAAACACCATATATTTT.

In its sample, this clone ranks as medium-sized. The V and J genes are TRBV2 and TRBJ2-1; D unclear. The CDR3 is 13 amino acids. V was shortened by 5 bases and J by 6 bases, with 11 bases between the two germline ends. Per the germline V gene, CDR1 is SNHLY and CDR2 is FYNNEI. CDR3 sequence (DNA): TGTGCCAGCAGTTCAGAACCGGGCAATGAGCAGTTCTTC. It is translated as CASSSEPGNEQFF.

CDR3 amino acids: CASSTGFHEQYF. CDR3 nucleotide sequence: TGTGCCAGTAGTACAGGTTTCCACGAGCAGTACTTC. This chain uses TRBV19 with TRBJ2-7; D call uncertain. The germline gives CDR1 LNHDA, CDR2 SQIVND (reference sequence). The CDR3 consists of 12 residues. Trimming took off 4 bases at V and 5 bases at J, with 9 bases between the two ends. The variable domain in full, completed from reference TRBV19 and TRBJ2-7, reads DGGITQSPKYLFRKEGQNVTLSCEQNLNHDAMYWYRQDPGQGLRLIYYSQIVNDFQKGDIAEGYSVSREKKESFPLTVTSAQKNPTAFYLCASSTGFHEQYFGPGTRLTVT.

This clone was seen a handful of times. The chain combines TRBV20-1 with TRBJ1-1; D unresolved. Germline-derived CDR1 and CDR2 are DFQATT and SNEGSKA (reference sequence). Between the trimmed V and J ends, which lost 5 bases and 8 bases, there was a span of 9 bases. The length of the CDR3 is 10 residues. This chain's CDR3 is CSAGPREAFF. The CDR3 DNA reads as TGCAGTGCTGGGCCGAGGGAAGCTTTCTTT.

This clone was counted a single time. The same CDR3 arises from other DNA sequences in this sample as well. J is TRBJ2-1 and V is TRBV5-1; 9 bases match TRBD2. The CDR3 consists of 12 residues. Per the germline V gene, CDR1 is SGHRS and CDR2 is YFSETQ. Trimming at V came to 4 bases and at J to 14 bases, leaving 7 bases not matched to a gene. For the CDR3, the DNA is TGCGCCAGCAGCGTGCCCGGGACTAGCAAGTTCTTC. This encodes CASSVPGTSKFF. The full variable domain, completed using reference TRBV5-1 and TRBJ2-1, is KAGVTQTPRYLIKTRGQQVTLSCSPISGHRSVSWYQQTPGQGLQFLFEYFSETQRNKGNFPGRFSGRQFSNSRSEMNVSTLELGDSALYLCASSVPGTSKFFGPGTRLTVL.

This clone has a single count. This chain connects TRBV27 to TRBJ2-7, with 12 bases fitting TRBD2. The germline V gene has CDR1 MNHEY and CDR2 SMNVEV (reference sequence). The V gene end was trimmed by 5 bases and the J gene end by 5 bases; junction bases not matched to a gene: 7. This CDR3 spans 15 amino acids. The CDR3 here is CASSSTSGRPDEQYF. CDR3 in DNA: TGTGCCAGCAGTAGCACTAGCGGGAGGCCAGACGAGCAGTACTTC.